This record concerns one TCR beta chain sequence. Trimming pared 0 bases from V and 0 bases from J, leaving 15 bases between. CDR3 length equals 18 residues. The germline V gene has CDR1 LNHDA and CDR2 SQIVND (reference sequence). Per the original data handling: Estimates of nucleated cell counts were drawn from the amplification of reference gene primers. This table comes from immunoSEQ multiplex PCR, and its TCRdb copy is limited to in-frame clones, with some not included. V and J calls and clone size are given by that table; D and trimming were obtained from the DNA. The data show over 65,000 clones, more than 75% seen once. The data belong to a study of blood T cell repertoires in COVID-19. Study context: Samples came from the United States, Italy and Spain, spanning acute and convalescent COVID-19. T cells, B-cell-depleted T cells, or PBMCs provided the cDNA or gDNA that served as material.

The receptor's source is a human donor in a cohort sampled during active COVID-19. The chain uses TRBV19 and TRBJ2-4; tentative D call: TRBD1 (5 bases). The sequenced material came from peripheral blood. Here the CDR3 reads CASSIEGGAPGAKNIQYF. The DNA of the CDR3 is TGTGCCAGTAGTATAGAAGGTGGGGCGCCGGGAGCCAAAAACATTCAGTACTTC.